The following is a T cell receptor (beta chain) sequence with its context. The CDR3 is 16 residues long. Trimming left V 5 bases short and J 2 bases short, with 15 bases between. By quantitative 5'-RACE with molecular barcodes, the TCR beta libraries were made. TCRdb analysed the 5' RACE reads with MiXCR anew, one entry per CDR3 protein. The sample includes about 130,000 distinct CDR3 sequences, 7% to 10% seen only once; the top ten take more than 3%. The entry originates in a study of CD8 T cells in ankylosing spondylitis. The sequenced sample was blood, either unsorted or a sorted T cell fraction (not recorded which). The genes are TRBV12-3 or TRBV12-4 and TRBJ2-2; a possible D gene is TRBD2 (5 bases). The receptor's source is a male donor with ankylosing spondylitis or in good health (not recorded which). CDR3 loop: CASSPRARGNTGELFF. In DNA, the CDR3 is TGTGCCAGCAGTCCGCGCGCCCGGGGAAACACCGGGGAGCTGTTTTTT.